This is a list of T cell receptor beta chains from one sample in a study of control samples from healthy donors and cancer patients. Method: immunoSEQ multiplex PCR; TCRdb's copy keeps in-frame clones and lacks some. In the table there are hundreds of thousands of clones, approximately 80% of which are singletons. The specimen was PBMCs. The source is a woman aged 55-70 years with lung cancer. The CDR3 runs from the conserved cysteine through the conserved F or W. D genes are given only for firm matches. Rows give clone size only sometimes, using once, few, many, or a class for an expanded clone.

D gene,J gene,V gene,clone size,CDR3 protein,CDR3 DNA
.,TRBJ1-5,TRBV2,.,CASSEMAFNQPQHF,TGTGCCAGCAGTGAAATGGCCTTCAATCAGCCCCAGCATTTT
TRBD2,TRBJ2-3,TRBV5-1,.,CASSLTLAGTTSTDTQYF,TGCGCCAGCAGCTTAACCCTAGCGGGGACTACTAGCACAGATACGCAGTATTTT
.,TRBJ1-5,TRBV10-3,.,CAIKPGGPNQPQHF,TGTGCCATCAAACCAGGAGGGCCCAATCAGCCCCAGCATTTT
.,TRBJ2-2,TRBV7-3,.,CASSQLPVYTGELFF,TGTGCCAGCAGCCAATTGCCAGTCTACACCGGGGAGCTGTTTTTT
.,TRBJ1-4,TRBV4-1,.,CASSLGFRNEKLFF,TGCGCCAGCAGCCTTGGGTTTAGGAATGAAAAACTGTTTTTT
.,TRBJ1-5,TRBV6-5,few,CASSLQQGQPQHF,TGTGCCAGCAGCCTTCAACAGGGACAGCCCCAGCATTTT
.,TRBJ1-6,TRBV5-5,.,CASSLSNSPLHF,TGTGCCAGCAGCTTGTCCAATTCACCCCTCCACTTT
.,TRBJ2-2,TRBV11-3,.,CASSPITGELFF,TGTGCCAGCAGCCCCATTACCGGGGAGCTGTTTTTT
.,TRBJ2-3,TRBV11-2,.,CASSLLRERDTQYF,TGTGCCAGCAGCTTACTGAGGGAGAGAGATACGCAGTATTTT
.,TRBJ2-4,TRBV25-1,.,CASSESGDKNIQYF,TGTGCCAGCAGTGAATCAGGAGACAAAAACATTCAGTACTTC
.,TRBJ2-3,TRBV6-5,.,CASLAGGAGDTQYF,TGTGCCAGCCTAGCAGGGGGGGCTGGAGATACGCAGTATTTT
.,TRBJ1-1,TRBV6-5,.,CASREGPQRAFF,TGTGCCAGCAGGGAGGGACCCCAAAGGGCTTTCTTT
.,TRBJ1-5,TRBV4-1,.,CASSLDGRQPQHF,TGCGCCAGCAGCCTCGACGGCAGGCAGCCCCAGCATTTT
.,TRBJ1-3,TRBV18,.,CASSPQGLSSGNTIYF,TGTGCCAGCTCACCACAGGGCCTGAGCTCTGGAAACACCATATATTTT
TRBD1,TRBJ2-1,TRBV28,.,CASSLYRRTGIINEQFF,TGTGCCAGCAGTTTATATCGTCGGACAGGAATAATAAATGAGCAGTTCTTC
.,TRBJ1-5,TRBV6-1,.,CASSEGRSTRPGQPQHF,TGTGCCAGCAGTGAAGGTCGCTCCACGAGGCCGGGACAGCCCCAGCATTTT
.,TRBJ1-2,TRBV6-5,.,CASSYYGGQDYGYTF,TGTGCCAGCAGTTACTATGGGGGGCAAGACTATGGCTACACCTTC
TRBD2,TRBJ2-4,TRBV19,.,CASTARTSGKNIQYF,TGTGCCAGTACAGCTCGGACTAGTGGCAAAAACATTCAGTACTTC
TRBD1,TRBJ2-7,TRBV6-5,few,CASSLGQGLYEQYF,TGTGCCAGCAGTCTGGGACAGGGACTCTACGAGCAGTACTTC
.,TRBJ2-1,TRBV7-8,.,CASSLAHDMDEQFF,TGTGCCAGCAGCTTAGCCCACGATATGGATGAGCAGTTCTTC
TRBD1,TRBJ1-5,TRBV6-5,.,CASKTGAVGQPQHF,TGTGCCAGCAAGACAGGGGCAGTGGGTCAGCCCCAGCATTTT
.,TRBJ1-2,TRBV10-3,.,CAISARTYGYTF,TGTGCCATCAGTGCCAGGACTTATGGCTACACCTTC
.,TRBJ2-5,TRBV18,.,CASSSDRVTQETQYF,TGTGCCAGCTCATCGGACCGGGTCACCCAAGAGACCCAGTACTTC
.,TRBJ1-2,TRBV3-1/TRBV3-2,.,CASSQVGMGPMGYTF,TGTGCCAGCAGCCAAGTCGGGATGGGGCCTATGGGCTACACCTTC
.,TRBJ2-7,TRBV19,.,CASSMTRTRYEQYF,TGTGCCAGTAGTATGACTAGGACAAGGTACGAGCAGTACTTC
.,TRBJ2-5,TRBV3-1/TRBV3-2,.,CASSPPGLVQETQYF,TGTGCCAGCAGCCCCCCCGGACTGGTACAAGAGACCCAGTACTTC
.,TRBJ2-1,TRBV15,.,CATSRGSYNEQFF,TGTGCCACCAGCCGGGGGTCCTACAATGAGCAGTTCTTC
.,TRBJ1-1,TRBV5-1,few,CASSLSPPNTEAFF,TGCGCCAGCAGCTTGAGTCCCCCGAACACTGAAGCTTTCTTT
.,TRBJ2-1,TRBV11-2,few,CASSLGLAPSNEQFF,TGTGCCAGCAGCTTAGGCCTAGCCCCCTCCAATGAGCAGTTCTTC
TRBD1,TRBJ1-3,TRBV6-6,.,CASKGTGTGNTIYF,TGTGCCAGCAAGGGGACAGGTACTGGAAACACCATATATTTT
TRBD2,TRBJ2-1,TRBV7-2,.,CASSLLAGGTYNEQFF,TGTGCCAGCAGCTTATTGGCGGGGGGCACCTACAATGAGCAGTTCTTC
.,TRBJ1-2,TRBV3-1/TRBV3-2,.,CASSQGGAANGYTF,TGTGCCAGCAGCCAAGGTGGGGCGGCCAATGGCTACACCTTC
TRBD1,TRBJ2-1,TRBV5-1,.,CASSSQGVYNEQFF,TGCGCCAGCAGTTCACAGGGGGTGTACAATGAGCAGTTCTTC
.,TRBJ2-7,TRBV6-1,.,CASSEVRGPYEQYF,TGTGCCAGCAGTGAAGTCAGGGGACCCTACGAGCAGTACTTC
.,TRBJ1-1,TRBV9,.,CASSVDGVNTEAFF,TGTGCCAGCAGCGTAGACGGAGTGAACACTGAAGCTTTCTTT
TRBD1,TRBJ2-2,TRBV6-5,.,CASTEQGAGTGELFF,TGTGCCAGCACGGAACAGGGGGCAGGCACCGGGGAGCTGTTTTTT
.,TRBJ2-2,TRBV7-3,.,CASSTPGRELFF,TGTGCCAGCAGCACCCCGGGCCGGGAGCTGTTTTTT
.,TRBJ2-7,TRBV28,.,CASSFWGVNEQYF,TGTGCCAGCAGTTTCTGGGGAGTCAACGAGCAGTACTTC
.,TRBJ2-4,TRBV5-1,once,CASSSSAKNIQYF,TGCGCCAGCAGCTCCTCAGCCAAAAACATTCAGTACTTC
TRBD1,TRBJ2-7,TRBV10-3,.,CAISEHRGSSNEQYF,TGTGCCATCAGTGAACACAGGGGCTCGTCGAACGAGCAGTACTTC
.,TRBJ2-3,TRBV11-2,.,CASSRPSTDTQYF,TGTGCCAGCAGCCGCCCTAGCACAGATACGCAGTATTTT
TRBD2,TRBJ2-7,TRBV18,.,CASSPSSGNGLEQYF,TGTGCCAGCTCACCATCCAGCGGGAACGGTCTCGAGCAGTACTTC
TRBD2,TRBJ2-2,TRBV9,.,CASSASGSDTGELFF,TGTGCCAGCAGCGCAAGCGGGAGCGACACCGGGGAGCTGTTTTTT
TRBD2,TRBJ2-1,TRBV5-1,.,CASSPPGAGGPNNEQFF,TGCGCCAGCAGTCCTCCGGGGGCGGGAGGGCCCAACAATGAGCAGTTCTTC
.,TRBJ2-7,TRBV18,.,CASSPPTAQEYF,TGTGCCAGCTCACCACCGACGGCGCAAGAGTACTTC
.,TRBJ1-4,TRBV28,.,CASRPGTVNEKLFF,TGTGCCAGCAGGCCCGGGACGGTGAATGAAAAACTGTTTTTT